This TCR beta chain comes out of a study of T cells after yellow fever vaccination. Study findings and constraints: The study re-detected most primary-vaccination clones after the booster (roughly 96% CD4, around 89% CD8). Contamination of FACS-sorted repertoires by abundant clonotypes from the bulk population could occur.

TCRdb re-analysed the 5' RACE reads in MiXCR, keeping a single row per CDR3 protein. The sample consists of 600,000 to 750,000 distinct CDR3 sequences, approximately 13% of them appearing once. This clonotype showed up just a few times. What it binds is unknown. This CDR3 has 16 amino acids. V gave up 3 bases and J gave up 1 base; unmatched junction bases: 7. The germline gives CDR1 SGHTA, CDR2 FQGNSA. This clonotype originated in a man in his thirties or forties who received the YFV17D yellow fever vaccine. The gene calls are TRBV7-2 and TRBJ2-3; 7 bases align to TRBD1. The sample here was PBMCs, taken on the day of the yellow fever booster vaccination. CDR3 protein: CASSLGLTGGTDTQYF. CDR3 nucleotide sequence: TGTGCCAGCAGCTTGGGTCTCACAGGGGGCACAGATACGCAGTATTTT. Based on the CDR3 plus reference TRBV7-2 and TRBJ2-3, the full variable domain is GAGVSQSPSNKVTEKGKDVELRCDPISGHTALYWYRQSLGQGLEFLIYFQGNSAPDKSGLPSDRFSAERTGGSVSTLTIQRTQQEDSAVYLCASSLGLTGGTDTQYFGPGTRLTVL.